Listed below are T cell receptor beta chains from one sample, sequenced in a study of human T cells and chemical hapten exposure. From the RACE reads, TCRdb called clonotypes with MiXCR, one entry per CDR3 protein. The sample lists 42,000 or so distinct CDR3 sequences; under 4.5% were seen once. Sequencing used whole blood, obtained in connection with sensitization to the hapten diphenylcyclopropenone (DPC). The receptors derive from a man aged 50 to 59 with alopecia areata. Some clones in this sample may be carry-over from other donors' samples. The CDR3 runs from the conserved cysteine through the conserved F or W. The D gene is left open where the match is weak. Expanded clones get a size class; other rows say once, few or many, or leave the size out.

TRBJ2-7 | 13 | TRBV28 | NA | many | TGTGCCAGCCTGAGCCGGGACCCAGTCGAGCAGTACTTC | CASLSRDPVEQYF
TRBJ2-3 | 14 | TRBV27 | NA | many | TGTGCCAGCAGGCGGGACTTTCCCACAGATACGCAGTATTTT | CASRRDFPTDTQYF
TRBJ2-2 | 13 | TRBV3-1 | NA | many | TGTGCCACGGCCCAGGCAAACACCGGGGAGCTGTTTTTT | CATAQANTGELFF
TRBJ2-6 | 18 | TRBV6-1 | NA | many | TGTGCCAGCAGGCCCATTGTTGAGGCCAGCTCTGGGGCCAACGTCCTGACTTTC | CASRPIVEASSGANVLTF
TRBJ2-6 | 17 | TRBV5-1 | NA | many | TGCGCCAGCAGCTTTACAGAACCGATCCCCGGGGCCAACGTCCTGACTTTC | CASSFTEPIPGANVLTF
TRBJ2-2 | 15 | TRBV25-1 | TRBD1 | many | TGTGCCAGCAGTGAAGGGCAGGGGGCGCCCGGGGAGCTGTTTTTT | CASSEGQGAPGELFF
TRBJ2-5 | 15 | TRBV3-1 | TRBD2 | few | TGTGCCAGCAGCCAGCCCCGGGGGGTCCAAGAGACCCAGTGCTTC | CASSQPRGVQETQCF
TRBJ2-5 | 16 | TRBV11-1 | TRBD2 | many | TGTGCCAGCAGCTTGAGACTAGCGGGAACCCAAGAGACCCAGTACTTC | CASSLRLAGTQETQYF
TRBJ1-1 | 17 | TRBV5-1 | NA | NA | TGCGCCAGCAGCTCCGGACAGCTACGTCAAGCTAACACTGAAGCTTTCTTT | CASSSGQLRQANTEAFF
TRBJ2-5 | 15 | TRBV20-1 | TRBD2 | many | TGCAGTGCTAGGTCCAGGACTAGCGGGCAAGAGACCCAGTACTTC | CSARSRTSGQETQYF
TRBJ1-1 | 14 | TRBV4-1 | NA | few | TGCGCCAGCAGCCAGGAGGGTAAATACACTGAAGCTTTCTTT | CASSQEGKYTEAFF
TRBJ2-1 | 19 | TRBV7-9 | TRBD1 | many | TGTGCCAGCAGTTATTACAGGGGGCAGGGGTCGAGCTCCTACAATGAGCAGTTCTTC | CASSYYRGQGSSSYNEQFF
TRBJ2-1 | 15 | TRBV28 | TRBD2 | many | TGTGCCAGCAGTATGCTAGCGGGAGAGTACAATGAGCAGTTCTTC | CASSMLAGEYNEQFF
TRBJ1-1 | 14 | TRBV10-3 | NA | many | TGTGCCATCACTAACGAGGGGAGATGGGCTGAAGCTTTCTTT | CAITNEGRWAEAFF
TRBJ2-7 | 14 | TRBV12-3/TRBV12-4 | TRBD2 | many | TGTGCCAGCAAGCCGACCACTAGCGGATACGAGCAGTACTTC | CASKPTTSGYEQYF
TRBJ1-1 | 14 | TRBV19 | TRBD1 | few | TGTGCCAGTCGGCGACAGGGGGGGAACACTGAAGCTTTCTTT | CASRRQGGNTEAFF
TRBJ2-6 | 16 | TRBV3-1 | TRBD2 | many | TGTGCCAGCAGCCAGGGAGGGGTTCCTGGGGCCAACGTCCTGACTTTC | CASSQGGVPGANVLTF
TRBJ1-2 | 13 | TRBV29-1 | TRBD1 | few | TGCAGCGTTGAAATTGGGACAGGGGTTGGCTACACCTTC | CSVEIGTGVGYTF
TRBJ2-1 | 16 | TRBV7-2 | TRBD2 | many | TGTGCCAGCAGCTTAAGTGGGACTAGGGAATACAATGAGCAGTTCTTC | CASSLSGTREYNEQFF
TRBJ2-1 | 14 | TRBV2 | NA | many | TGTGCCAGCCGAAAGGAGGGGGCCTACAATGAGCAGTTCTTC | CASRKEGAYNEQFF
TRBJ1-2 | 12 | TRBV12-3/TRBV12-4 | NA | many | TGTGCCAGCAGTTGGACAAGAGATGGCTACACCTTC | CASSWTRDGYTF
TRBJ2-1 | 14 | TRBV6-2/TRBV6-3 | TRBD2 | many | TGTGCCAGCCGGGGTAGCGGGAGCATCAATGAGCAGTTCTTC | CASRGSGSINEQFF
TRBJ1-1 | 14 | TRBV12-3/TRBV12-4 | NA | many | TGTGCCAGCAGTTACAGGGTGGGGAACACTGAAGCTTTCTTT | CASSYRVGNTEAFF
TRBJ2-1 | 14 | TRBV29-1 | NA | many | TGCAGCGTTGGTAAACGGGACTGGTCCAATGAGCAGTTCTTC | CSVGKRDWSNEQFF
TRBJ1-4 | 12 | TRBV15 | NA | few | TGTGCCACCAGCAGCTACGGTGAAAAACTGTTTTTT | CATSSYGEKLFF
TRBJ1-6 | 14 | TRBV5-1 | TRBD1 | many | TGCGCCAGCAGCGTCCGACAGGGTAATTCACCCCTCCACTTT | CASSVRQGNSPLHF
TRBJ2-7 | 16 | TRBV7-8 | TRBD2 | NA | TGTGCCAGCAGACGGACGCTAGCGGAGGCTGACTACGAGCAGTACTTC | CASRRTLAEADYEQYF
TRBJ2-2 | 14 | TRBV20-1 | NA | many | TGCAGTGCTAGAAAGACAGGGAGGACCGGGGAGCTGTTTTTT | CSARKTGRTGELFF
TRBJ2-5 | 15 | TRBV5-1 | NA | many | TGCGCCAGCAGCTTGAGTTCGCTAGGGGTGGAGACCCAGTACTTC | CASSLSSLGVETQYF
TRBJ1-2 | 12 | TRBV30 | NA | many | TGTGCCTGGACCCGACAGCCCCATGGCTACACCTTC | CAWTRQPHGYTF
TRBJ1-2 | 17 | TRBV5-1 | TRBD1 | NA | TGCGCCAGCAGAGGGGGGACAGGCCTACAGGACTACTATGGCTACACCTTC | CASRGGTGLQDYYGYTF
TRBJ2-1 | 18 | TRBV11-2 | TRBD2 | many | TGTGCCAGCAGCTTAGCCCTCGCCCTAGCGGGAGGATCTTCTGAGCAGTTCTTC | CASSLALALAGGSSEQFF
TRBJ2-2 | 14 | TRBV10-3 | TRBD1 | many | TGTGCCATCAGCCTCGACAGGGGAACCGGGGAGCTGTTTTTT | CAISLDRGTGELFF
TRBJ1-1 | 15 | TRBV29-1 | TRBD1 | many | TGCAGCTCTACTCGGGACAGGTCCATGAACACTGAAGCTTTCTTT | CSSTRDRSMNTEAFF
TRBJ2-1 | 15 | TRBV18 | TRBD2 | many | TGTGCCAGCTCAATCGGGACTAGCGGGAGCAATGAGCAGTTCTTC | CASSIGTSGSNEQFF
TRBJ2-7 | 15 | TRBV7-2 | TRBD1 | many | TGTGCCAGCAGCCCAACAGGGGGCCTACCCTACGAGCAGTACTTC | CASSPTGGLPYEQYF
TRBJ2-3 | 14 | TRBV27 | TRBD2 | NA | TGTGCCAGCAGTTTGGTAGCGGGATCAGATACGCAGTATTTT | CASSLVAGSDTQYF
TRBJ1-1 | 13 | TRBV7-3 | NA | many | TGTGCCAGCAGCTTACACGACAGAACCGAAGCTTTCTTT | CASSLHDRTEAFF
TRBJ2-1 | 14 | TRBV6-6 | NA | many | TGTGCCAGCAATGGGAGGGGGGGGGTCGATGAGCAGTTCTTC | CASNGRGGVDEQFF
TRBJ2-3 | 13 | TRBV5-1 | NA | many | TGCGCCACGGGGAACAGTGTAACCGATACGCAGTATTTT | CATGNSVTDTQYF
TRBJ1-6 | 13 | TRBV6-6 | NA | medium-sized | TGTGCCAGCAGTTACTCGTTAAATTCACCCCTCCACTTT | CASSYSLNSPLHF
TRBJ2-1 | 17 | TRBV11-1 | NA | few | TGTGCCAGCAGCTTACCCCACTCAGGGAGCTCCTACAATGAGCAGTTCTTC | CASSLPHSGSSYNEQFF
TRBJ2-5 | 15 | TRBV5-1 | TRBD1 | many | TGCGCCAGCAGCATCGGACAGGGGTCTTCGGAGACCCAGTACTTC | CASSIGQGSSETQYF
TRBJ2-1 | 13 | TRBV19 | NA | many | TGTGCCAGTAGTATAGTGGGGTACAATGAGCAGTTCTTC | CASSIVGYNEQFF
TRBJ1-3 | 16 | TRBV6-6 | TRBD1 | many | TGTGCCAGCAGTTCCGGGACAGCCTCTTCTGGAAACACCATATATTTT | CASSSGTASSGNTIYF
TRBJ2-1 | 17 | TRBV27 | NA | many | TGTGCCAGCAGAATCACACTCGGGGACCGTAGCGGTGATGAGCAGTTCTTC | CASRITLGDRSGDEQFF
TRBJ2-7 | 13 | TRBV27 | NA | many | TGTGCCAGCAGTTTACGATCCCCCTACGAGCAGTACTTC | CASSLRSPYEQYF
TRBJ1-1 | 16 | TRBV28 | NA | many | TGTGCCAGCACCCTTGCTGGGGGGCAGGGTCTTTCTGAAGCTTTCTTT | CASTLAGGQGLSEAFF
TRBJ2-7 | 11 | TRBV20-1 | NA | many | TGCAGTGCTATCAGGACCTACGAGCAGTACTTC | CSAIRTYEQYF
TRBJ2-3 | 15 | TRBV10-1 | TRBD1 | many | TGCGCCAGCAGTGGTTCGGGACAGGACACAGATACGCAGTATTTT | CASSGSGQDTDTQYF
TRBJ2-4 | 13 | TRBV24-1 | TRBD2 | many | TGTGCCACCAGTCGGGGGGAGGGAAACATTCAGTACTTC | CATSRGEGNIQYF
TRBJ2-3 | 17 | TRBV7-6 | TRBD2 | many | TGTGCCAGCAGCTTGAGGTCTAGCGGGACTAGCACAGATACGCAGTATTTT | CASSLRSSGTSTDTQYF
TRBJ2-1 | 15 | TRBV13 | TRBD2 | many | TGTGCCAGCAGCAAGGGACTAGCGGACTACAATGAGCAGTTCTTC | CASSKGLADYNEQFF
TRBJ1-2 | 12 | TRBV24-1 | NA | many | TGTGCCACCAGCCACACGGGCTATGGCTACACCTTC | CATSHTGYGYTF
TRBJ2-5 | 17 | TRBV7-2 | TRBD2 | many | TGTGCCAGCAGCTTAGGGACTAGCGGAGGGGGCCAAGAGACCCAGTACTTC | CASSLGTSGGGQETQYF
TRBJ1-6 | 14 | TRBV7-9 | NA | many | TGTGCCAGCAGCTTACTGGGGATGAATTCACCCCTCCACTTT | CASSLLGMNSPLHF